This T cell receptor beta chain emerged from a study of T cells in Graves' hyperthyroidism and ophthalmopathy. Turning to the study itself: Peripheral blood samples were taken at initial diagnosis, prior to any treatment.

Findings and caveats of the study: Within blood appeared most thyroid clonotypes that had expanded above 0.001.

TCR beta CDR3 sequences were amplified from RNA transcripts. RT-PCR in the first round (using the HTBI primer set) targeted the TCR CDR3. TCRdb passed the multiplex PCR reads through MiXCR, listing each CDR3 protein once. This sample has about 350,000 distinct CDR3 sequences, with about a sixth found just once. In germline, CDR1 is SGHRS, CDR2 YFSETQ. The V end lost 2 bases, the J end lost 4 bases, and 13 bases lay between the germline ends. The length of the CDR3 is 14 residues. This clonotype was observed at least ten times. Its antigen is unidentified. V is TRBV5-1 and J is TRBJ2-7, with D maybe TRBD1 (7 bases). The clonotype was recovered from a woman aged 35 to 49 with Graves' ophthalmopathy. Sequenced input: blood. CDR3 in amino acids: CASSFLSGGYEQYF. CDR3 nucleotides: TGCGCCAGCAGCTTCCTGTCAGGGGGGTACGAGCAGTACTTC.